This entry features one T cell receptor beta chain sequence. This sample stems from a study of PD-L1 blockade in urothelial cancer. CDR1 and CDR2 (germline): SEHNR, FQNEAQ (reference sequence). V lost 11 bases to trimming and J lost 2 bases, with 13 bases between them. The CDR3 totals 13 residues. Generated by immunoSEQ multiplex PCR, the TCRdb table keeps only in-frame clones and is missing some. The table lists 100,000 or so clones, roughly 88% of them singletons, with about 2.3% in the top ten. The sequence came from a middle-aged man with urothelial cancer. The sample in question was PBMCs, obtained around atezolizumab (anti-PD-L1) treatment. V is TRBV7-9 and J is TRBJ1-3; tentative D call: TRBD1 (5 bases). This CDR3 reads CAGRGDPGNTIYF. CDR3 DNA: TGTGCCGGCCGCGGGGACCCTGGAAACACCATATATTTT.